The rows below give T cell receptor beta chains drawn from one sample of a study of blood T cell repertoires in COVID-19. TCRdb keeps only in-frame clones here, not all; method: immunoSEQ multiplex PCR. The data contain about 280,000 clones, approximately 88% of them singletons. What was sequenced was peripheral blood. The origin of the receptors is a man between 18 and 29 years old with active or convalescent COVID-19. Both conserved end residues are part of each CDR3. Fields, in order: V gene, clone size, J gene, D gene, CDR3 protein, CDR3 DNA. D genes are given only for firm matches. The listing skips clone size in some rows; elsewhere it reads once, few, many or a size class.

V: TRBV6-2/TRBV6-3
size: .
J: TRBJ1-5
D: TRBD1
CDR3: CASSPNRDRNQPQHF
DNA: TGTGCCAGCAGTCCCAATAGGGACAGGAATCAGCCCCAGCATTTT

V: TRBV3-1/TRBV3-2
size: .
J: TRBJ2-7
D: .
CDR3: CASSSGTQGPSYEQYF
DNA: TGTGCCAGCAGCTCCGGGACGCAGGGGCCCTCCTACGAGCAGTACTTC

V: TRBV7-7
size: .
J: TRBJ2-1
D: TRBD2
CDR3: CASSLGGLAGYNEQFF
DNA: TGTGCCAGCAGCTTAGGGGGACTAGCGGGGTACAATGAGCAGTTCTTC

V: TRBV19
size: .
J: TRBJ1-4
D: .
CDR3: CASSRGATNEKLFF
DNA: TGTGCCAGTAGTCGAGGAGCAACTAATGAAAAACTGTTTTTT

V: TRBV18
size: .
J: TRBJ1-1
D: .
CDR3: CASSPGGTHTEAFF
DNA: TGTGCCAGCTCACCAGGAGGGACGCACACTGAAGCTTTCTTT

V: TRBV7-2
size: .
J: TRBJ2-5
D: TRBD2
CDR3: CASSSGPYSGETQYF
DNA: TGTGCCAGCAGCTCCGGCCCTTATAGCGGGGAGACCCAGTACTTC

V: TRBV6-2/TRBV6-3
size: .
J: TRBJ2-5
D: TRBD1
CDR3: CASSYLGQGGLGAQYF
DNA: TGTGCCAGCAGTTACTTGGGACAGGGTGGCCTGGGGGCCCAGTACTTC

V: TRBV5-6
size: .
J: TRBJ2-5
D: .
CDR3: CASSSTTGLVQETQYF
DNA: TGTGCCAGCAGCTCCACGACAGGATTGGTCCAAGAGACCCAGTACTTC

V: TRBV19
size: .
J: TRBJ1-2
D: TRBD1
CDR3: CASIGAGGYGYTF
DNA: TGTGCCAGTATTGGAGCAGGGGGCTATGGCTACACCTTC

V: TRBV7-8
size: .
J: TRBJ1-4
D: .
CDR3: CASSLTVVEKLFF
DNA: TGTGCCAGCAGCTTAACGGTGGTTGAAAAACTGTTTTTT

V: TRBV6-1
size: .
J: TRBJ2-1
D: .
CDR3: CASSERYNEQFF
DNA: TGTGCCAGCAGTGAACGGTACAATGAGCAGTTCTTC

V: TRBV27
size: .
J: TRBJ2-7
D: TRBD2
CDR3: CASRAGDYPYEQYF
DNA: TGTGCCAGCAGGGCGGGGGATTACCCCTACGAGCAGTACTTC

V: TRBV12-3/TRBV12-4
size: .
J: TRBJ1-6
D: .
CDR3: CASSFADSPLHF
DNA: TGTGCCAGCAGTTTCGCGGATTCACCCCTCCACTTT

V: TRBV25-1
size: once
J: TRBJ1-1
D: .
CDR3: CASTYITEAFF
DNA: TGTGCCAGCACTTATATCACTGAAGCTTTCTTT

V: TRBV7-9
size: few
J: TRBJ1-1
D: .
CDR3: CASSFGTADEAFF
DNA: TGTGCCAGCAGTTTCGGAACCGCGGATGAAGCTTTCTTT

V: TRBV19
size: .
J: TRBJ2-1
D: TRBD2
CDR3: CASSPTLAGGSNEQFF
DNA: TGTGCCAGTAGTCCTACTCTAGCGGGGGGGAGCAATGAGCAGTTCTTC

V: TRBV7-9
size: .
J: TRBJ1-3
D: TRBD1
CDR3: CASTTGGEVGNTIYF
DNA: TGTGCCAGCACCACAGGGGGAGAAGTTGGAAACACCATATATTTT

V: TRBV5-4
size: .
J: TRBJ1-4
D: .
CDR3: CASSAKGAEKLFF
DNA: TGTGCCAGCAGCGCTAAGGGAGCGGAAAAACTGTTTTTT

V: TRBV5-1
size: .
J: TRBJ1-2
D: .
CDR3: CASSLATLRDSGYGYTF
DNA: TGCGCCAGCAGCTTGGCTACGTTACGGGACTCTGGCTATGGCTACACCTTC

V: TRBV6-5
size: once
J: TRBJ2-7
D: .
CDR3: CASSYSGPFSEQYF
DNA: TGTGCCAGCAGTTACTCGGGCCCCTTCTCCGAGCAGTACTTC

V: TRBV7-8
size: .
J: TRBJ1-5
D: .
CDR3: CASSFAGNQPQHF
DNA: TGTGCCAGCAGCTTCGCCGGGAATCAGCCCCAGCATTTT

V: TRBV6-5
size: .
J: TRBJ1-2
D: .
CDR3: CASSYSRVGGNYGYTF
DNA: TGTGCCAGCAGTTACTCACGGGTGGGAGGGAACTATGGCTACACCTTC

V: TRBV14
size: once
J: TRBJ2-1
D: TRBD2
CDR3: CASSPWTSGGHLQYNEQFF
DNA: TGTGCCAGCAGCCCCTGGACTAGCGGGGGACACCTCCAGTACAATGAGCAGTTCTTC

V: TRBV4-3
size: .
J: TRBJ2-1
D: .
CDR3: CASSRNVPSSYNEQFF
DNA: TGCGCCAGCAGTCGCAACGTCCCGAGCTCCTACAATGAGCAGTTCTTC

V: TRBV29-1
size: .
J: TRBJ1-5
D: .
CDR3: CSVGERGDQPQHF
DNA: TGCAGCGTGGGGGAGCGGGGGGATCAGCCCCAGCATTTT

V: TRBV2
size: .
J: TRBJ1-5
D: TRBD1
CDR3: CASRSGTGGVNQPQHF
DNA: TGTGCCAGCCGATCCGGGACAGGGGGCGTTAATCAGCCCCAGCATTTT